Shown below are 30 T cell receptor beta chains from a single sample sequenced in a study of shared clonotypes between healthy human individuals (dated by TCRdb to the early 2020s). The method was the immunoSEQ multiplex PCR assay. TCRdb re-hosts the immuneACCESS table, in-frame sequences only. Its copies lack some clones; in the studies checked, an unresolved V gene accounts for under half of them, and the cause for the rest is not known. For this sample there are approximately 1.4 million clones; nearly 99% appear just once. The ten largest clones take up roughly 0.45% of the sample. The sample consisted of naive CD4+ T cells sorted from blood. Per the publication, the cell subset or site label means: CD45RA+ positively selected. The source is a man in his thirties or forties in good health.

This chain uses TRBV18 with TRBJ2-1, with D possibly matching TRBD2 (6 bases). Trimming removed 7 bases from V and 6 bases from J, with 7 bases in between. The CDR3 covers 11 residues. Looked up from germline, CDR1 is KGHSH and CDR2 is LQKENI. The CDR3 DNA reads as TGTGCCAGCTTGGGGGGCAATGAGCAGTTCTTC. Residues: CASLGGNEQFF.

About this clone itself: This same CDR3 is encoded by further DNA sequences in the sample. V usage is TRBV5-1 and J usage is TRBJ2-2; the match to TRBD1 covers 9 bases. With 0 bases clipped from V and 1 base from J, the junction kept 1 base outside the gene matches. CDR3 length equals 16 residues. The germline CDR1 and CDR2 sequences are SGHRS and YFSETQ. CDR3 bases: TGCGCCAGCAGCTTGGTGGGACAGGGGAACACCGGGGAGCTGTTTTTT. This sequence encodes CASSLVGQGNTGELFF.

This chain connects TRBV4-1 to TRBJ1-2; D might be TRBD1 (6 bases). The CDR3 has 13 residues. Germline V CDR1 and CDR2: MGHRA, YSYEKL. The V end was cut by 3 bases, the J end by 14 bases, with 19 bases between. CDR3 residues: CASSHDPRGAGTF. CDR3 coding DNA: TGCGCCAGCAGCCATGATCCTCGGGGGGCGGGAACCTTC.

The V and J genes are TRBV7-8 and TRBJ1-3; D uncertain. Trimming took off 3 bases at V and 7 bases at J, with 7 bases between the two ends. Germline V gene sequence: CDR1 SGHVS, CDR2 FQNEAQ. This CDR3 region has 12 residues. The CDR3 DNA follows: TGTGCCAGCAGCTTTTTCGAGAACACCATATATTTT. Translating it yields CASSFFENTIYF.

This chain uses TRBV7-2 with TRBJ2-1; 11 bases line up with TRBD1. Germline assignment: CDR1 SGHTA and CDR2 FQGNSA. V shed 7 bases and J 8 bases; nucleotides not matched to a gene: 19. CDR3 length equals 18 residues. The CDR3 DNA reads as TGTGCCAGCAACTCCGAGGGTTGGACAGGGGGCGGAGTGGATGAGCAGTTCTTC. It translates to CASNSEGWTGGGVDEQFF.

This rearrangement joins TRBV7-2 to TRBJ2-7, with D maybe TRBD2 (6 bases). CDR1 is SGHTA, CDR2 FQGNSA, per germline. This CDR3 region has 15 residues. Trimming stripped 5 bases from V and 7 bases from J, with 21 bases between. The CDR3 protein is CASSTREFGLGEQYF. As DNA, the CDR3 is TGTGCCAGCAGCACCCGGGAGTTCGGCTTGGGTGAGCAGTACTTC.

About this clone itself: This sample includes further DNA sequences coding for the same CDR3. J is TRBJ1-2 and V is TRBV5-1; D gene uncertain. Per germline, CDR1 SGHRS and CDR2 YFSETQ. Trimming left V 0 bases short and J 0 bases short, with 9 bases between. CDR3 size: 15 residues. The DNA for the CDR3 is TGCGCCAGCAGCTTGGCGGGCACCGCTAACTATGGCTACACCTTC. Its translation: CASSLAGTANYGYTF.

The chain couples TRBV5-1 to TRBJ2-7; D not certain. The CDR3 length is 11 residues. Germline V lookup: CDR1 SGHRS, CDR2 YFSETQ. V was trimmed by 2 bases and J by 6 bases, leaving 6 bases between them. Written as DNA, the CDR3 is TGCGCCAGCAGCTTAAATAGCGAGCAGTACTTC. Protein sequence: CASSLNSEQYF.

This clone has only one observation. J is TRBJ1-1 and V is TRBV4-3; D gene ambiguous. The CDR3 spans 15 residues. Trimming removed 1 base from V and 6 bases from J, with 15 bases in between. Germline V gene lookup returns CDR1 LGHNA and CDR2 YSLEER. CDR3 DNA: TGCGCCAGCAGCCAAGTTTCAATCATCTCGTCTGAAGCTTTCTTT. This sequence encodes CASSQVSIISSEAFF.

The chain combines TRBV15 with TRBJ2-1; TRBD2 aligns across 11 bases. CDR3 size: 16 residues. In germline, CDR1 is LNHNV, CDR2 YYDKDF (reference sequence). V gave up 0 bases and J gave up 10 bases; unmatched junction bases: 8. The CDR3 bases are TGTGCCACCAGCAGAGATGAACTAGCGGGAGTAAAAGAGCAGTTCTTC. Translation: CATSRDELAGVKEQFF. Combining the CDR3 with reference TRBV15 and TRBJ2-1 gives the whole variable domain DAMVIQNPRYQVTQFGKPVTLSCSQTLNHNVMYWYQQKSSQAPKLLFHYYDKDFNNEADTPDNFQSRRPNTSFCFLDIRSPGLGDTAMYLCATSRDELAGVKEQFFGPGTRLTVL.

V is TRBV18 and J is TRBJ2-3; 8 nucleotides align to TRBD2. The germline V gene has CDR1 KGHSH and CDR2 LQKENI. The CDR3 runs 16 residues. Unmatched junction bases numbered 6, after V lost 2 bases and J lost 2 bases. Written as DNA, the CDR3 is TGTGCCAGCTCACCATTAGCGGGGCCCTTCACAGATACGCAGTATTTT. Residues: CASSPLAGPFTDTQYF. The full variable domain, rest sourced from reference TRBV18 and TRBJ2-3, is NAGVMQNPRHLVRRRGQEARLRCSPMKGHSHVYWYRQLPEEGLKFMVYLQKENIIDESGMPKERFSAEFPKEGPSILRIQQVVRGDSAAYFCASSPLAGPFTDTQYFGPGTRLTVL.

V and J are TRBV18 and TRBJ2-2; 16 bases align to TRBD2. Germline V lookup: CDR1 KGHSH, CDR2 LQKENI. V gave up 0 bases and J gave up 3 bases; unmatched junction bases: 4. The CDR3 runs 19 residues. The CDR3 protein is CASSPPGLAGGTHTGELFF. In DNA form, the CDR3 reads TGTGCCAGCTCACCACCGGGACTAGCGGGAGGGACGCACACCGGGGAGCTGTTTTTT.

V is TRBV28 and J is TRBJ2-2, with TRBD1 identical over 8 bases. Trimming removed 0 bases from V and 4 bases from J; junction bases left unmatched: 4. CDR1 and CDR2 (germline): MDHEN, SYDVKM. The CDR3 is 16 residues long. The CDR3 here is CASSLWGTGGTGELFF. The CDR3 region has the DNA TGTGCCAGCAGTTTATGGGGGACAGGCGGCACCGGGGAGCTGTTTTTT.

The rearrangement uses TRBV7-3 and TRBJ2-2, with D tentatively TRBD1 or TRBD2 (5 bases each). Germline assignment: CDR1 SGHTA and CDR2 FQGTGA. This CDR3 spans 16 amino acids. V lost 2 bases and J lost 0, with 10 bases in between. CDR3 sequence reads: CASSLLPGPNTGELFF. CDR3 coding DNA: TGTGCCAGCAGCTTATTACCGGGGCCGAACACCGGGGAGCTGTTTTTT.

V gene TRBV2 combines with J gene TRBJ1-2; 8 bases align to TRBD1. The ends lost 5 bases at V and 2 bases at J; junction bases unmatched: 10. Per germline, CDR1 SNHLY and CDR2 FYNNEI. CDR3 length: 16 residues. CDR3 DNA: TGTGCCAGCAGTTACCGGGTAGACAGGGGCAACTATGGCTACACCTTC. Its translation is CASSYRVDRGNYGYTF.

This clone has just one count. The CDR3, as DNA: TGTGCCAGTACCCCCGGGACAGGTAAAGGGTTTGTACAGCCCCAGCATTTT. Residues: CASTPGTGKGFVQPQHF. This chain uses TRBV19 with TRBJ1-5; TRBD1 matches at 8 bases. The V and J ends lost 7 bases and 7 bases, in that order; junction bases with no gene match: 18. CDR1 and CDR2 (germline): LNHDA, SQIVND (reference sequence). The CDR3 runs 17 residues.

This chain uses TRBV15 with TRBJ2-7; D gene ambiguous. Germline V gene data show CDR1 as LNHNV and CDR2 as YYDKDF (reference sequence). The length of the CDR3 is 13 residues. The ends were cut back, 0 bases at V and 4 bases at J, with 7 bases in the middle. This chain's CDR3 is CATSREGFYEQYF. As DNA, the CDR3 is TGTGCCACCAGCAGAGAGGGATTTTACGAGCAGTACTTC.

This chain uses TRBV4-3 with TRBJ1-4; TRBD1 matches 7 bases. V lost 4 bases and J lost 7; bases outside the gene matches: 9. CDR1 and CDR2 (germline): LGHNA, YSLEER. The CDR3 is made up of 15 amino acids. CDR3 in amino acids: CASSPKAGGTEKLFF. DNA for the CDR3: TGCGCCAGCAGCCCAAAGGCAGGGGGTACTGAAAAACTGTTTTTT.

The V and J genes are TRBV27 and TRBJ2-7, with TRBD1 matching 7 bases. CDR1 is MNHEY and CDR2 is SMNVEV in the germline V gene (reference sequence). This CDR3 contains 11 residues. Trimming took 4 bases from V and 12 from J; bases not matched to a gene: 6. The CDR3: CASSSGQASYF. For the CDR3, the DNA is TGTGCCAGCAGTTCCGGACAGGCGTCGTACTTC.

The chain joins TRBV5-1 to TRBJ2-1; TRBD1 aligns across 7 bases. Per germline, CDR1 SGHRS and CDR2 YFSETQ. The trim removed 3 bases at V and 0 bases at J, leaving 6 bases unmatched. The CDR3 runs 16 residues. The CDR3 DNA reads TGCGCCAGCAGCTGGGGACAGCGAAGCTCCTACAATGAGCAGTTCTTC. Amino acids: CASSWGQRSSYNEQFF.

The chain employs TRBV5-1 and TRBJ1-2; weak D call: TRBD1 (6 bases). The CDR3 runs 16 residues. V was trimmed by 4 bases and J by 1 base, leaving 17 bases between them. The germline V gene has CDR1 SGHRS and CDR2 YFSETQ. CDR3 loop: CASSSGTPRINYGYTF. The CDR3 bases are TGCGCCAGCAGCAGCGGGACACCTCGAATTAACTATGGCTACACCTTC.

The chain uses TRBV27 and TRBJ2-7; no firm D call. The CDR3 consists of 10 residues. Looked up from germline, CDR1 is MNHEY and CDR2 is SMNVEV (reference sequence). Deletions cut 7 bases from V and 6 bases from J, with 7 bases between. The CDR3: CASNYPEQYF. CDR3 nucleotide sequence: TGTGCCAGCAATTATCCCGAGCAGTACTTC.

CDR3 bases: TGCGCCAGCAGCTTGAACAGAGGAGGCACCGGGGAGCTGTTTTTT. It yields the protein CASSLNRGGTGELFF. The chain has TRBV5-1 and TRBJ2-2, with a weak D call TRBD2 (5 bases). Trimming pared 1 base from V and 4 bases from J, leaving 11 bases between. Germline V gene lookup returns CDR1 SGHRS and CDR2 YFSETQ. The length of the CDR3 is 15 residues.

The chain has TRBV29-1 and TRBJ2-1; 10 nucleotides agree with TRBD2. This CDR3 contains 13 residues. The J segment lost 5 bases and the V segment lost 4 bases, leaving 2 bases of the junction unmatched. Germline-derived CDR1 and CDR2 are SQVTM and ANQGSEA. The CDR3 sequence: CSVGGLADNEQFF. In DNA, the CDR3 is TGCAGCGTTGGCGGACTAGCGGACAATGAGCAGTTCTTC.

CDR3 loop: CASSPRGSPLYEQYF. CDR3 coding DNA: TGTGCCAGCTCACCACGCGGGAGCCCCCTCTACGAGCAGTACTTC. This chain joins TRBV18 and TRBJ2-7; 7 bases are a match to TRBD2. Germline V gives CDR1 KGHSH, CDR2 LQKENI. V shed 1 base and J 3 bases; nucleotides not matched to a gene: 6. The length of the CDR3 is 15 residues.

The chain has TRBV9 and TRBJ1-3; D possibly corresponds to TRBD1 (6 bases). V lost 0 bases and J lost 0, with 19 bases in between. The CDR3 totals 19 residues. Germline lookup yields CDR1 SGDLS and CDR2 YYNGEE. The chain's CDR3 is CASSVEIGTGQDSGNTIYF. The CDR3 DNA reads TGTGCCAGCAGCGTAGAGATCGGTACAGGGCAAGACTCTGGAAACACCATATATTTT.

V and J are TRBV9 and TRBJ2-1, with D perhaps TRBD1 or TRBD2 (5 bases each). The ends were cut back, 0 bases at V and 5 bases at J, with 9 bases in the middle. The CDR3 is 14 amino acids. Per germline, CDR1 SGDLS and CDR2 YYNGEE. CDR3 protein: CASSVAGQNNEQFF. The CDR3 coding sequence is TGTGCCAGCAGCGTAGCGGGGCAAAACAATGAGCAGTTCTTC. The variable domain in full, with the rest retrieved from reference TRBV9 and TRBJ2-1, is DSGVTQTPKHLITATGQRVTLRCSPRSGDLSVYWYQQSLDQGLQFLIQYYNGEERAKGNILERFSAQQFPDLHSELNLSSLELGDSALYFCASSVAGQNNEQFFGPGTRLTVL.

The chain employs TRBV28 and TRBJ2-5; D gene uncertain. The CDR3 spans 12 residues. Germline CDR1 reads MDHEN; CDR2 reads SYDVKM. Deletions cut 6 bases from V and 4 bases from J, with 9 bases between. The CDR3 DNA is TGTGCCAGCAGCCGGGCCAGAGAGACCCAGTACTTC. It is translated as CASSRARETQYF.

In its sample, this clone was seen once. The chain uses TRBV25-1 and TRBJ2-1; 8 bases are shared with TRBD2. The CDR3 extends over 15 amino acids. The V gene's germline CDR1 is MGHDK and CDR2 SYGVNS. J lost 6 bases, V lost 1 base, and 5 bases had no gene match. The CDR3 loop is CASSESLAGRNEQFF. CDR3 sequence (DNA): TGTGCCAGCAGTGAATCCCTAGCGGGTCGCAATGAGCAGTTCTTC.

The chain carries TRBV11-2 and TRBJ2-6; D is perhaps TRBD1 or TRBD2 (5 bases each). CDR1 is SGHAT, CDR2 FQNNGV, per germline. This CDR3 has 16 amino acids. The V end was cut by 8 bases, the J end by 1 base, with 15 bases between. Written as DNA, the CDR3 is TGTGCCAGCTGCCGGGGCGTGAGTTCTGGGGCCAACGTCCTGACTTTC. Protein sequence: CASCRGVSSGANVLTF.